Sequencing of this T cell receptor beta chain was carried out in a study of blood T cell repertoires in COVID-19 (dated by TCRdb to the early 2020s). Broadly, across the study: Samples from collaborators originated in the United States, Italy and Spain and spanned both the acute and convalescent phases of COVID-19. The material from the prospective study consisted of cDNA or gDNA derived from T cells, B-cell-depleted T cells, or PBMCs. The dataset comprised deeply sampled blood TCRbeta repertoires from subjects exposed to, actively infected with, or recovered from COVID-19. The repertoires were released in a freely available public database meant as a resource for research on the immune response to SARS-CoV-2. The samples were drawn from two sources: the first 160 participants of the ongoing ImmuneRACE study, and fewer than 1,500 subjects contributed by 6 global collaborators. The sample metadata nearly always contained a de-identified subject ID, COVID-19 status, age in years and sex. Where HLA class I and class II types were available, the types were taken from metadata supplied by the sample provider, not from assay-based typing.

A distance of 7 bases separates the germline ends of V and J, which lose 0 bases and 4 bases respectively. The germline V gene supplies CDR1 SGDLS and CDR2 YYNGEE. The CDR3 runs 13 residues from the cysteine to the phenylalanine. The only DNA kept is the CDR3, 39 bases in frame from the first base. TCRbeta CDR3 regions were amplified from genomic DNA by means of the immunoSEQ Assay, a bias-controlled multiplex PCR. Per the authors' processing: The number of nucleated cells in each sample was estimated from the amplification of reference gene primers within the assay. To quantify the absolute abundance of each unique TCRbeta CDR3 rearrangement, sequence reads were collapsed and filtered. For each sample, productive Simpson clonality was calculated as the square root of Simpson's diversity index over productive rearrangements. TCRdb limited this immuneACCESS table to in-frame rearrangements with V and J called. A share of clones is missing; checked studies link under half to unresolved V genes, and the rest is unexplained. The DNA was the basis for D and trimming; V, J and clone size are from that table. For this sample there are fewer than 300,000 clones; more than 70% appear just once. The ten largest make up 0.9% to 1% of the sample.

Findings and caveats that apply to the study as a whole: Clinical and demographic metadata were provided uncurated, with the amount varying by source and participant.

Comments on this clone: Its antigen is unknown. No qualities accompany the bases; no much larger clone lies one base away. This sample also contains other DNA sequences that code for the same CDR3.

Another Seattle source contributed samples from volunteer blood donors who had recovered from COVID-19. The collaborating institutions used their own protocols to collect whole blood in K2EDTA tubes. Collaborator samples were shipped for TCRbeta analysis as frozen whole blood, isolated PBMCs, or DNA extracted from either sample type. This clonotype was obtained from a middle-aged woman who had recovered from COVID-19. The material sequenced was peripheral blood. The chain was built from TRBV9 and TRBJ1-2; no confident D gene assignment can be made. The CDR3 here reads CASSVGGSYGYTF. The DNA sequence follows: TGTGCCAGCAGCGTAGGCGGCTCCTATGGCTACACCTTC.